The 4 T cell receptor beta chains below were found in one sample sequenced in a study of identical twins. TCRdb re-analysed the 5' RACE reads in MiXCR, keeping a single row per CDR3 protein. The sample yields a few hundred thousand distinct CDR3 sequences, 9% seen once. Sequencing was carried out using naive T cells sorted from blood. The receptors come from a woman between 50 and 59 years old in good health.

V and J are TRBV4-2 and TRBJ1-4; a possible D gene is TRBD1 (5 bases). The CDR3 is made up of 15 amino acids. V lost 0 bases to trimming and J lost 5 bases, with 10 bases between them. The germline gives CDR1 LGHNA, CDR2 YNFKEQ. CDR3 region: CASSQDKGSNEKLFF. The CDR3 coding sequence is TGTGCCAGCAGCCAAGATAAGGGGTCAAATGAAAAACTGTTTTTT.

This chain links TRBV2 with TRBJ2-4, with 8 bases matching TRBD2. Germline trimming cut 8 bases from V and 2 bases from J; bases unmatched to any gene: 11. The CDR3 covers 16 residues. The germline V gene has CDR1 SNHLY and CDR2 FYNNEI. The CDR3 reads CASGRGGGPPKNIQYF. CDR3 DNA sequence: TGTGCCAGCGGGAGGGGCGGGGGGCCTCCCAAAAACATTCAGTACTTC.

Ten or more counts support this clonotype. This chain joins TRBV12-3 or TRBV12-4 and TRBJ1-6; D gene ambiguous. The V end was cut by 3 bases, the J end by 5 bases, with 11 bases between. CDR3 length equals 15 residues. In DNA, the CDR3 is TGTGCCAGCAGTTTGTCGGGTTCTAATAATTCACCCCTCCACTTT. This sequence encodes CASSLSGSNNSPLHF.

The chain couples TRBV28 to TRBJ1-5; D is uncertain. Germline CDR1 MDHEN, CDR2 SYDVKM. This CDR3 is built from 14 residues. The V gene lost 4 bases and the J gene lost 7 bases, with 14 bases spanning the gap. The CDR3 DNA sequence: TGTGCCAGCAGTTCAGGAACCGCCACCCAGCCCCAGCATTTT. Its protein is CASSSGTATQPQHF.